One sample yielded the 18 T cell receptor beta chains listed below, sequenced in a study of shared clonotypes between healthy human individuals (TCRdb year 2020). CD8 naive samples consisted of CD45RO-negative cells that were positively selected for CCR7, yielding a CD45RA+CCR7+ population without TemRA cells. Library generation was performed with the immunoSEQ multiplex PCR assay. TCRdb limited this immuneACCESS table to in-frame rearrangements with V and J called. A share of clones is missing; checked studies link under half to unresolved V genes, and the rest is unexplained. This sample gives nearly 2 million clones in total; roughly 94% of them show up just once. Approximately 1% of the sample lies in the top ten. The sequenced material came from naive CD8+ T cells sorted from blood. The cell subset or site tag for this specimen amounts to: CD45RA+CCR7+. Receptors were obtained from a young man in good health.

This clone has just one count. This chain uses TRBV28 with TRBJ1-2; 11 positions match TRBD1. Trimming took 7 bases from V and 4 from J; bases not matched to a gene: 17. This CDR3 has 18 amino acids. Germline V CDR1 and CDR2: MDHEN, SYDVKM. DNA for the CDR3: TGTGCCAGCAACGCTTCCCCCCCCTGGGACAGGGGGTTCTATGGCTACACCTTC. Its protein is CASNASPPWDRGFYGYTF.

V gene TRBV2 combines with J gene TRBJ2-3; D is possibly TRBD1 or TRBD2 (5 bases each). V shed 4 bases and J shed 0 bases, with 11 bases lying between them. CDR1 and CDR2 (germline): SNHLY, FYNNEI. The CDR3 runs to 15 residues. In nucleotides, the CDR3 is TGTGCCAGCAGTGGGGGGTTCTTTAGCACAGATACGCAGTATTTT. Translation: CASSGGFFSTDTQYF.

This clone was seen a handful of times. The CDR3 region is CASSQGGELFF. CDR3 DNA: TGTGCCAGCAGCCAGGGAGGGGAGCTGTTTTTT. The chain combines TRBV9 with TRBJ2-2; D possibly corresponds to TRBD1 (5 bases). Between the trimmed V and J ends, which lost 4 bases and 8 bases, there was a span of 6 bases. The germline V gene encodes CDR1 SGDLS and CDR2 YYNGEE. The CDR3 is made up of 11 amino acids.

The CDR3 sequence: CASSLEQGAYEQYF. The CDR3 bases are TGCGCCAGCAGCTTGGAACAGGGGGCCTACGAGCAGTACTTC. The rearrangement links TRBV5-1 to TRBJ2-7, with 8 bases fitting TRBD1. Germline V CDR1 and CDR2: SGHRS, YFSETQ. V shed 0 bases and J 2 bases; nucleotides not matched to a gene: 1. This CDR3 has 14 amino acids.

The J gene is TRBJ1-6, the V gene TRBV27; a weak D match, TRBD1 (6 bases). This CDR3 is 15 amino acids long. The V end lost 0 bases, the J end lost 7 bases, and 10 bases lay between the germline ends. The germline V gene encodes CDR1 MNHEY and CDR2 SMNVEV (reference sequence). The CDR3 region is CASSLSGQRNSPLHF. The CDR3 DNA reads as TGTGCCAGCAGTTTATCGGGACAACGAAATTCACCCCTCCACTTT.

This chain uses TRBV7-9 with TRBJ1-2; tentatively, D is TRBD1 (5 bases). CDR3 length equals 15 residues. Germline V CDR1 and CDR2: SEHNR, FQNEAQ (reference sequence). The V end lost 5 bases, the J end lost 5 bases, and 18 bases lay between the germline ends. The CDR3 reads CASSPWGEASYGYTF. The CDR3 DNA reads TGTGCCAGCAGCCCGTGGGGGGAGGCATCTTATGGCTACACCTTC.

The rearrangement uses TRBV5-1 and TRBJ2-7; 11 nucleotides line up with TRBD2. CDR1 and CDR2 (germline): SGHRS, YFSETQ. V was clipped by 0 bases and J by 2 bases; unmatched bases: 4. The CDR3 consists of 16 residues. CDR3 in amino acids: CASSLVSGGGPYEQYF. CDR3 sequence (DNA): TGCGCCAGCAGCTTGGTTAGCGGGGGGGGCCCCTACGAGCAGTACTTC.

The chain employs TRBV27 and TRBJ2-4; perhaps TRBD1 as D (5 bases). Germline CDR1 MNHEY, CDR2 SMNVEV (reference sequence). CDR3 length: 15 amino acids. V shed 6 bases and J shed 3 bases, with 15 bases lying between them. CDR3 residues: CASRRTSWGKNIQYF. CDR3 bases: TGTGCCAGCAGGAGGACATCCTGGGGCAAAAACATTCAGTACTTC.

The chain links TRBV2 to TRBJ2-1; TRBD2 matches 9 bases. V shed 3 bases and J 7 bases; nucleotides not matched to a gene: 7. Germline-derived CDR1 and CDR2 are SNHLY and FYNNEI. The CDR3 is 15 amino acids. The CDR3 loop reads CASSEASGVENEQFF. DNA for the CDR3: TGTGCCAGCAGTGAGGCTAGCGGGGTGGAAAATGAGCAGTTCTTC.

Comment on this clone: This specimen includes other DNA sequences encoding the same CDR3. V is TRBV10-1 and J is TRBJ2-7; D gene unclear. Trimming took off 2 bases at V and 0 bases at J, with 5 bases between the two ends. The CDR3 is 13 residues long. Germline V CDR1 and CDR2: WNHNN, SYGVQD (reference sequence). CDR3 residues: CASSEGFSYEQYF. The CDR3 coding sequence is TGCGCCAGCAGTGAGGGCTTCTCCTACGAGCAGTACTTC.

The CDR3 protein is CSVDRQNTEAFF. In DNA, the CDR3 is TGCAGCGTTGACAGGCAGAACACTGAAGCTTTCTTT. The chain recombines TRBV29-1 with TRBJ1-1; unclear D gene. The V end lost 3 bases, the J end lost 1 base, and 6 bases lay between the germline ends. The CDR3 contains 12 residues. CDR1 and CDR2 from the germline V gene are SQVTM and ANQGSEA.

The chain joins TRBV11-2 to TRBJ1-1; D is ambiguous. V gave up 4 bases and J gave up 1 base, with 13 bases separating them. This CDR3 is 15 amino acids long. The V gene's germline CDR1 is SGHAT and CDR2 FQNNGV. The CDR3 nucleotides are TGTGCCAGCAGCTCCCGACTCCCCAGGAACACTGAAGCTTTCTTT. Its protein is CASSSRLPRNTEAFF.

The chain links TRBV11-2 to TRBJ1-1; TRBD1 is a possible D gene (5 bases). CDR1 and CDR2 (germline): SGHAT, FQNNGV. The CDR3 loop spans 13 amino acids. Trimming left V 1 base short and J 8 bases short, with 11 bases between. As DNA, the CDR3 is TGTGCCAGCAGCTTAGGCGCCGGGGGGGAAGCTTTCTTT. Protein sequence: CASSLGAGGEAFF. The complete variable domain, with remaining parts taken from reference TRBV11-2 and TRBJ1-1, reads EAGVAQSPRYKIIEKRQSVAFWCNPISGHATLYWYQQILGQGPKLLIQFQNNGVVDDSQLPKDRFSAERLKGVDSTLKIQPAKLEDSAVYLCASSLGAGGEAFFGQGTRLTVV.

The CDR3 spells CASSLTSGGAADTQYF. The CDR3 bases are TGTGCCAGCAGTTTGACTAGCGGGGGGGCCGCAGATACGCAGTATTTT. The chain carries TRBV6-5 and TRBJ2-3, with 14 bases aligning to TRBD2. V dropped 4 bases and J dropped 4; count of bases not matched to a gene: 4. Germline V lookup: CDR1 MNHEY, CDR2 SVGAGI. This CDR3 is 16 amino acids long.

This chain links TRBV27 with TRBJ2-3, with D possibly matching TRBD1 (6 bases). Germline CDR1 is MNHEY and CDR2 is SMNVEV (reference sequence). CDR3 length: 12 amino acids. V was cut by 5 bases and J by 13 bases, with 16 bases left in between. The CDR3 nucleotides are TGTGCCAGCAGTCGCATACAGGGAAGAGAGTATTTT. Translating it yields CASSRIQGREYF.

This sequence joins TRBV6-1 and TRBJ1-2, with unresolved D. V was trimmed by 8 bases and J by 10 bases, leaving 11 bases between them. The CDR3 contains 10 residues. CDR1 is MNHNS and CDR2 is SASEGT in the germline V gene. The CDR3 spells CASPNPYYTF. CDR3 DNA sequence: TGTGCCAGCCCTAACCCATACTACACCTTC.

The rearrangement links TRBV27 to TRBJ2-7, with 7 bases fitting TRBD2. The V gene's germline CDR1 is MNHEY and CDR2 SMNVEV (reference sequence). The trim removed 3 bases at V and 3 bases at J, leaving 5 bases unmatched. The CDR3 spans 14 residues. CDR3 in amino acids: CASSFGGIGYEQYF. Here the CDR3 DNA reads TGTGCCAGCAGTTTCGGGGGGATCGGCTACGAGCAGTACTTC.

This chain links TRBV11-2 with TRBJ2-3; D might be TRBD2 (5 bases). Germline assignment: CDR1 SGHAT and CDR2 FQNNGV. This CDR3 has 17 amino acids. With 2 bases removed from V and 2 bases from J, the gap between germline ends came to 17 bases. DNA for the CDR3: TGTGCCAGCAGCTTACCTCTCGGGCTAGCTTCCACAGATACGCAGTATTTT. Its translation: CASSLPLGLASTDTQYF.